The 10 T cell receptor beta chains in this list originate from one sample, sequenced in a study of blood T cell repertoires in COVID-19. TCRdb's table, derived via immunoSEQ multiplex PCR, lists solely in-frame clones and lacks some. The sample records hundreds of thousands of clones, roughly 87% being singletons. Sequencing input: PBMCs or T cells enriched from blood (not recorded which). These receptors were obtained from a woman aged 40 to 55 with acute COVID-19.

This clone was picked up a small number of times. V gene TRBV5-1 combines with J gene TRBJ1-5, with D uncertain. V lost 4 bases and J 3 bases, leaving 17 bases between the germline ends. CDR3 size: 16 residues. Germline-derived CDR1 and CDR2 are SGHRS and YFSETQ. The CDR3 DNA reads as TGCGCCAGCAGCCCTGGAGGTTGGGCCCCCAATCAGCCCCAGCATTTT. Amino acids: CASSPGGWAPNQPQHF.

The chain couples TRBV11-2 to TRBJ2-7; 11 bases map to TRBD2. V dropped 4 bases and J dropped 3; count of bases not matched to a gene: 5. In germline, CDR1 is SGHAT, CDR2 FQNNGV. CDR3 size: 15 residues. As DNA, the CDR3 is TGTGCCAGCAGCTCCCCAACTAGCGGGGGCTACGAGCAGTACTTC. Amino acids: CASSSPTSGGYEQYF.

CDR3 DNA sequence: TGTGCCAGCAGTGATGAGGGATACAATCAGCCCCAGCATTTT. This codes for CASSDEGYNQPQHF. The chain uses TRBV2 and TRBJ1-5; no reliable D call. Germline CDR1 reads SNHLY; CDR2 reads FYNNEI. The CDR3 sequence is 14 residues long. V lost 3 bases, J lost 3 bases, and 9 bases lay in between. The full variable domain, with the rest looked up from reference TRBV2 and TRBJ1-5, is EPEVTQTPSHQVTQMGQEVILRCVPISNHLYFYWYRQILGQKVEFLVSFYNNEISEKSEIFDDQFSVERPDGSNFTLKIRSTKLEDSAMYFCASSDEGYNQPQHFGDGTRLSIL.

The chain joins TRBV12-3 or TRBV12-4 to TRBJ2-5; TRBD1 matches 7 bases. The CDR3 has 12 amino acids. The V gene end was trimmed by 7 bases and the J gene end by 5 bases; junction bases not matched to a gene: 4. The CDR3 region is CASNQGVETQYF. As DNA, the CDR3 is TGTGCCAGCAACCAGGGGGTGGAGACCCAGTACTTC.

The chain carries TRBV11-2 and TRBJ1-3; unclear D gene. CDR3 length equals 15 residues. V lost 4 bases and J lost 4, with 14 bases in between. CDR1 and CDR2 from the germline V gene are SGHAT and FQNNGV. For the CDR3, the DNA is TGTGCCAGCAGCTCCCTATCGGGGATAGGAAACACCATATATTTT. As protein: CASSSLSGIGNTIYF.

V and J are TRBV5-8 and TRBJ2-4; D gene uncertain. Looked up from germline, CDR1 is SGHTS and CDR2 is YDEGEE. The CDR3 totals 15 residues. Trimming left V 6 bases short and J 1 base short, with 14 bases between. The CDR3 region is CASTRSSLAKNIQYF. CDR3 in DNA: TGTGCCAGCACCAGGTCAAGCCTCGCCAAAAACATTCAGTACTTC.

This clone was seen more than once but under ten times. The chain uses TRBV29-1 and TRBJ1-2, with D possibly matching TRBD1 (6 bases). Germline assignment: CDR1 SQVTM and CDR2 ANQGSEA. Trimming left V 8 bases short and J 7 bases short, with 20 bases between. CDR3 length equals 13 residues. CDR3 sequence (DNA): TGCAGCACCGGGGACACCCAACTCGGTGGCTACACCTTC. Translation: CSTGDTQLGGYTF.

CDR3 in amino acids: CATSDGDIRLGGYTF. Here the CDR3 DNA reads TGTGCCACCAGTGATGGTGATATAAGACTCGGGGGCTACACCTTC. The chain links TRBV24-1 to TRBJ1-2; unclear D gene. The CDR3 runs to 15 residues. Germline CDR1 and CDR2: KGHDR and SFDVKD. V was trimmed by 3 bases and J by 8 bases, leaving 18 bases between them.

This rearrangement joins TRBV3-1 (or the pseudogene TRBV3-2) to TRBJ2-1; 9 bases fit TRBD2. Germline CDR1 LGHDT, CDR2 YNNKEL (reference sequence). The CDR3 covers 16 residues. V was clipped by 4 bases and J by 7 bases; unmatched bases: 11. CDR3 amino acids: CASSPLAGDPWNEQFF. DNA of the CDR3: TGTGCCAGCAGCCCTTTAGCGGGGGACCCTTGGAATGAGCAGTTCTTC.

The V and J genes are TRBV25-1 and TRBJ1-6, with a possible D match to TRBD1 (6 bases). V shed 4 bases and J shed 7 bases, with 14 bases lying between them. Germline V CDR1 and CDR2: MGHDK, SYGVNS. CDR3 size: 15 residues. The CDR3 protein is CASSGAWGRNSPLHF. CDR3 nucleotide sequence: TGTGCCAGCAGTGGGGCATGGGGGCGAAATTCACCCCTCCACTTT.